This is a list of T cell receptor beta chains from one sample in a study of T cell repertoires and HLA-DP antigens. TCRdb keeps only in-frame clones here, not all; method: immunoSEQ multiplex PCR. Of some 89,000 clones listed, 86% are singletons. The antigens for these receptors are not known. The sequenced sample consisted of CD4+ T cells from PBMCs. These receptors all stem from a man aged 50-59 years in good health and CMV-seronegative. Both conserved end residues are part of each CDR3. The D gene is left open where the match is weak. Clone size appears in some rows only: once, few, many, or a class for an expanded clone.

J: TRBJ2-2
size: -
V: TRBV4-2
D: -
DNA: TGTGCCAGCAGCCAACTAGCGAGGGAGGCCGGGGAGCTGTTTTTT
CDR3: CASSQLAREAGELFF

J: TRBJ2-3
size: -
V: TRBV5-4
D: TRBD2
DNA: TGTGCCAGCAGCTCCGGGGAGCGGGACACAGATACGCAGTATTTT
CDR3: CASSSGERDTDTQYF

J: TRBJ1-1
size: few
V: TRBV6-4
D: TRBD1
DNA: TGTGCCAGCAGTCAGGGGACAGGGGTGAACACTGAAGCTTTCTTT
CDR3: CASSQGTGVNTEAFF

J: TRBJ2-5
size: -
V: TRBV9
D: -
DNA: TGTGCCAGCAGCGTAGAAGACGGGGGGACCCAGTACTTC
CDR3: CASSVEDGGTQYF

J: TRBJ2-6
size: -
V: TRBV25-1
D: TRBD1
DNA: TGTGCCAGCAGCGAACCGGGACAGGTCTCTGGGGCCAACGTCCTGACTTTC
CDR3: CASSEPGQVSGANVLTF

J: TRBJ2-5
size: -
V: TRBV29-1
D: -
DNA: TGCAGCGTTGCAGAATCGGCAGCAGAGACCCAGTACTTC
CDR3: CSVAESAAETQYF

J: TRBJ2-7
size: -
V: TRBV6-6
D: TRBD2
DNA: TGTGCCAGCAGTTCCGGGACTAGCGGGTCCTACGAGCAGTACTTC
CDR3: CASSSGTSGSYEQYF

J: TRBJ2-3
size: -
V: TRBV4-1
D: TRBD1
DNA: TGCGCCAGCAGCCAGACCGAATTAAGGGGACAGGGTGGCACAGATACGCAGTATTTT
CDR3: CASSQTELRGQGGTDTQYF

J: TRBJ2-1
size: -
V: TRBV25-1
D: -
DNA: TGTGCCAGCGCGGGACTCCTGGGGGTGAATGAGCAGTTCTTC
CDR3: CASAGLLGVNEQFF

J: TRBJ2-2
size: -
V: TRBV9
D: TRBD1
DNA: TGTGCCAGCAGCGTGGGGACAGGGAACACCGGGGAGCTGTTTTTT
CDR3: CASSVGTGNTGELFF

J: TRBJ2-7
size: -
V: TRBV5-1
D: -
DNA: TGCGCCAGCAGCCAAAACAGGGTCGAGCAGTACTTC
CDR3: CASSQNRVEQYF

J: TRBJ2-2
size: once
V: TRBV7-3
D: -
DNA: TGTGCCAGCAGCCCCCGGTCCTCGAACACCGGGGAGCTGTTTTTT
CDR3: CASSPRSSNTGELFF

J: TRBJ2-7
size: once
V: TRBV28
D: TRBD2
DNA: TGTGCCAGCATCCCGGGGACTAGCGGGAGAACCTACGAGCAGTACTTC
CDR3: CASIPGTSGRTYEQYF

J: TRBJ2-2
size: once
V: TRBV7-2
D: TRBD2
DNA: TGTGCCAGCAGCGATCTAGCGGGAGTCACCGGGGAGCTGTTTTTT
CDR3: CASSDLAGVTGELFF

J: TRBJ1-2
size: -
V: TRBV5-1
D: TRBD1
DNA: TGCGCCAGCAGCCCTGTGACAGGGGTCAACTATGGCTACACCTTC
CDR3: CASSPVTGVNYGYTF

J: TRBJ2-3
size: -
V: TRBV27
D: TRBD2
DNA: TGTGCCAGCAGTTTATACATTAGGCCTAGCGGGGGGCGGGATACGCAGTATTTT
CDR3: CASSLYIRPSGGRDTQYF

J: TRBJ2-3
size: -
V: TRBV28
D: -
DNA: TGTGCCAGCAGTTACTCCATCGGTGGGGGAGAAGCAGATACGCAGTATTTT
CDR3: CASSYSIGGGEADTQYF

J: TRBJ2-2
size: -
V: TRBV5-5
D: -
DNA: TGTGCCAGCAGCTTGGAGTGGAACACCGGGGAGCTGTTTTTT
CDR3: CASSLEWNTGELFF

J: TRBJ1-5
size: -
V: TRBV2
D: -
DNA: TGTGCCAGCAGTGAAGGCAGTAATCAGCCCCAGCATTTT
CDR3: CASSEGSNQPQHF

J: TRBJ2-6
size: many
V: TRBV27
D: -
DNA: TGTGCCAGCAGTTTATACCAGGGTAAAAGCTCTGGGGCCAACGTCCTGACTTTC
CDR3: CASSLYQGKSSGANVLTF

J: TRBJ2-7
size: -
V: TRBV5-8
D: -
DNA: TGTGCCAGCAGCTACCTGGGAAGGAACGCCTACGAGCAGTACTTC
CDR3: CASSYLGRNAYEQYF

J: TRBJ1-3
size: -
V: TRBV30
D: -
DNA: TGTGCCTGGGGGCGGGACACCATATATTTT
CDR3: CAWGRDTIYF

J: TRBJ2-1
size: -
V: TRBV7-9
D: TRBD2
DNA: TGTGCCAGCAGCCCGAGGGGAGCGGGGGGGATTGAGCAGTTCTTC
CDR3: CASSPRGAGGIEQFF

J: TRBJ2-1
size: -
V: TRBV5-4
D: -
DNA: TGTGCCAGCAGCCGCCGGGACGGGGCATACAATGAGCAGTTCTTC
CDR3: CASSRRDGAYNEQFF

J: TRBJ2-4
size: -
V: TRBV5-4
D: -
DNA: TGTGCCAGCAGCGCCCCTGGGGCCAAAAACATTCAGTACTTC
CDR3: CASSAPGAKNIQYF

J: TRBJ2-7
size: few
V: TRBV9
D: TRBD2
DNA: TGTGCCAGCAGCGTAGGGGGACTAGCGGCAAGCTACGAGCAGTACTTC
CDR3: CASSVGGLAASYEQYF

J: TRBJ2-3
size: -
V: TRBV6-6
D: TRBD2
DNA: TGTGCCAGCAGCAAACTAGCGGGGTTCACAGATACGCAGTATTTT
CDR3: CASSKLAGFTDTQYF